This is a list of T cell receptor beta chains from one sample in a study of CD8 T cells in Susac syndrome. TCRdb ran MiXCR on the immunoSEQ multiplex PCR reads and lists one entry per CDR3 protein. Here the sample spans about 150,000 distinct CDR3 sequences, 95% to 96% being singletons. Sequenced material: CD8+ T cells from PBMCs. The source of these receptors is a human donor with multiple sclerosis. Each CDR3 is given with its conserved first and last residue. D genes are given only for firm matches. Rows give clone size only sometimes, using once, few, many, or a class for an expanded clone.

D gene,V gene,clone size,J gene,CDR3 protein,CDR3 DNA
.,TRBV30,once,TRBJ2-7,CAWSAGVSYEQYF,TGTGCCTGGAGTGCCGGGGTTTCCTACGAGCAGTACTTC
.,TRBV30,.,TRBJ1-2,CAWDSGGWGYTF,TGTGCCTGGGACAGCGGAGGTTGGGGCTACACCTTC
.,TRBV29-1,once,TRBJ2-1,CSARASSYNEQFF,TGCAGTGCCCGGGCCTCCTCCTACAATGAGCAGTTCTTC
TRBD1,TRBV18,.,TRBJ1-1,CASSPDRGLTEAFF,TGTGCCAGCTCACCCGACAGGGGGCTTACTGAAGCTTTCTTT
.,TRBV25-1,.,TRBJ1-1,CASSEKSDLGLWGSETEAFF,TGTGCCAGCAGTGAAAAATCGGATTTAGGTTTGTGGGGATCGGAAACTGAAGCTTTCTTT
.,TRBV2,.,TRBJ2-3,CASSWGAASTDTQYF,TGTGCCAGCAGTTGGGGGGCCGCTAGCACAGATACGCAGTATTTT
.,TRBV11-2,.,TRBJ1-1,CASSLDLGLPNTEAFF,TGTGCCAGCAGCTTAGATTTAGGGTTGCCGAACACTGAAGCTTTCTTT
TRBD1,TRBV7-9,.,TRBJ2-3,CASERTGRRRDTQYF,TGTGCCAGCGAGCGGACAGGGCGGAGACGGGATACGCAGTATTTT
TRBD2,TRBV7-3,.,TRBJ2-5,CASSLIASGVETQYF,TGTGCCAGCAGCTTAATTGCTAGCGGGGTGGAGACCCAGTACTTC
.,TRBV20-1,.,TRBJ2-1,CSAKGMSSYNEQFF,TGCAGTGCAAAGGGGATGAGCTCCTACAATGAGCAGTTCTTC
.,TRBV27,.,TRBJ2-1,CASSPQGSSYNEQFF,TGTGCCAGCAGTCCCCAGGGGAGCTCCTACAATGAGCAGTTCTTC
TRBD1,TRBV18,once,TRBJ1-1,CASSPTDRGKAFF,TGTGCCAGCTCACCTACGGACAGGGGGAAAGCTTTCTTT
TRBD2,TRBV7-9,.,TRBJ2-1,CASSLVLAGFGNEQFF,TGTGCCAGCAGCCTCGTCCTAGCGGGGTTTGGTAATGAGCAGTTCTTC
TRBD2,TRBV6-5,once,TRBJ2-7,CASSRSTSGGDEQYF,TGTGCCAGCAGTCGTTCGACTAGCGGGGGAGACGAGCAGTACTTC
.,TRBV29-1,.,TRBJ2-3,CSVESLGDRITDTQYF,TGCAGCGTTGAATCTCTCGGAGACAGGATCACAGATACGCAGTATTTT
.,TRBV7-9,.,TRBJ1-5,CASSQAGSSNQPQHF,TGTGCCAGCAGCCAAGCAGGGTCCAGCAATCAGCCCCAGCATTTT
.,TRBV9,.,TRBJ2-1,CASSAVNNEQFF,TGTGCCAGCAGCGCTGTTAACAATGAGCAGTTCTTC
.,TRBV29-1,.,TRBJ1-1,CSATPGSEAFF,TGCAGCGCCACTCCAGGGAGTGAAGCTTTCTTT
TRBD1,TRBV12-3/TRBV12-4,.,TRBJ2-1,CASRPLDRGSYNEQFF,TGTGCCAGCAGACCGCTCGACAGGGGGTCCTACAATGAGCAGTTCTTC
.,TRBV30,.,TRBJ1-5,CAWSPPGSNQPQHF,TGTGCCTGGAGTCCTCCGGGAAGCAATCAGCCCCAGCATTTT
.,TRBV9,.,TRBJ2-3,CASSVEGPDTQYF,TGTGCCAGCAGCGTAGAAGGGCCAGATACGCAGTATTTT
.,TRBV19,.,TRBJ2-5,CASSPGVADETQYF,TGTGCCAGTAGCCCGGGGGTAGCTGATGAGACCCAGTACTTC
.,TRBV6-1,.,TRBJ2-2,CASRPDLPYSYSGELFF,TGTGCCAGCAGGCCCGACCTCCCCTATAGCTATTCCGGGGAGCTGTTTTTT
.,TRBV27,.,TRBJ1-5,CASSSWGGAGQPQHF,TGTGCCAGCAGTTCCTGGGGGGGTGCGGGTCAGCCCCAGCATTTT
TRBD2,TRBV27,.,TRBJ2-5,CASSSLTSGGARETQYF,TGTGCCAGCAGTTCTCTGACTAGCGGGGGGGCGAGAGAGACCCAGTACTTC
.,TRBV10-3,.,TRBJ1-1,CAISDGTEAFF,TGTGCCATCAGTGACGGCACTGAAGCTTTCTTT
.,TRBV7-9,once,TRBJ1-2,CASSAPGEDYTF,TGTGCCAGCAGCGCCCCGGGGGAGGACTACACCTTC
TRBD2,TRBV2,.,TRBJ2-3,CASSEGISGGDSNTDTQYF,TGTGCCAGCAGTGAAGGGATTAGCGGGGGAGATTCGAACACAGATACGCAGTATTTT
TRBD1,TRBV30,.,TRBJ1-5,CAWSLDRWSPYSNQPQHF,TGTGCCTGGAGCCTGGACAGGTGGTCGCCCTATAGCAATCAGCCCCAGCATTTT
TRBD2,TRBV20-1,once,TRBJ2-7,CSARERGGAEQYF,TGCAGTGCTAGGGAGCGGGGGGGCGCCGAGCAGTACTTC
.,TRBV13,.,TRBJ1-4,CASSSFGVGDEKLFF,TGTGCCAGCAGCTCATTCGGGGTCGGTGATGAAAAACTGTTTTTT
TRBD2,TRBV20-1,.,TRBJ2-7,CSARVTSGDSYEQYF,TGCAGTGCTAGAGTGACTAGCGGGGACTCCTACGAGCAGTACTTC
.,TRBV27,.,TRBJ1-5,CASSLLGQYNQPQHF,TGTGCCAGCAGTTTATTGGGGCAGTACAATCAGCCCCAGCATTTT
.,TRBV12-3/TRBV12-4,.,TRBJ2-5,CASSSPRGLLVETQYF,TGTGCCAGCAGTTCCCCCCGAGGGCTTTTGGTCGAGACCCAGTACTTC
.,TRBV7-9,.,TRBJ1-2,CASRSGDLNYGYTF,TGTGCCAGCAGGTCAGGGGACTTGAACTATGGCTACACCTTC
.,TRBV29-1,.,TRBJ1-1,CSVDYPGPARTEAFF,TGCAGCGTTGATTACCCGGGCCCGGCTAGGACTGAAGCTTTCTTT
TRBD1,TRBV30,.,TRBJ1-6,CAWSLTGAGSPLHF,TGTGCCTGGAGTCTGACAGGGGCGGGTTCACCCCTCCACTTT
.,TRBV4-2,.,TRBJ2-1,CASSQEHLTGNEQFF,TGTGCCAGCAGCCAAGAACACCTAACGGGCAATGAGCAGTTCTTC
.,TRBV5-6,.,TRBJ2-5,CASSLGARQETQYF,TGTGCCAGCAGCTTGGGGGCTAGACAAGAGACCCAGTACTTC
TRBD2,TRBV13,.,TRBJ2-1,CASSPGISGASSYNEQFF,TGTGCCAGCAGCCCAGGGATTAGCGGGGCAAGCTCCTACAATGAGCAGTTCTTC
TRBD1,TRBV27,.,TRBJ1-5,CASSSIKTGSNQPQHF,TGTGCCAGCAGTTCTATCAAGACAGGGAGCAATCAGCCCCAGCATTTT
.,TRBV12-3/TRBV12-4,.,TRBJ1-1,CASRPNRAVAGTEAFF,TGTGCCAGCAGACCCAATAGGGCAGTTGCGGGCACTGAAGCTTTCTTT
TRBD1,TRBV3-1,.,TRBJ2-7,CASSQDSVWTGSYEQYF,TGTGCCAGCAGCCAAGACTCAGTCTGGACAGGTTCCTACGAGCAGTACTTC
.,TRBV30,.,TRBJ2-1,CAWRGLRQDKFF,TGTGCCTGGAGGGGGCTCAGGCAGGATAAGTTCTTC
.,TRBV20-1,.,TRBJ2-5,CSARGGFGETQYF,TGCAGTGCTAGAGGGGGCTTCGGAGAGACCCAGTACTTC
.,TRBV19,.,TRBJ2-1,CASSIGGNEQFF,TGTGCCAGTAGTATTGGGGGGAATGAGCAGTTCTTC
.,TRBV13,.,TRBJ2-3,CASSPLPGVGTDTQYF,TGTGCCAGCAGCCCCCTCCCGGGGGTAGGAACAGATACGCAGTATTTT
.,TRBV4-1,.,TRBJ2-1,CASSHTVGSYNEQFF,TGCGCCAGCAGCCATACGGTGGGCTCCTACAATGAGCAGTTCTTC
.,TRBV7-2,once,TRBJ2-1,CASSHDPSSYNEQFF,TGTGCCAGCAGCCACGACCCAAGCTCCTACAATGAGCAGTTCTTC
.,TRBV3-1,.,TRBJ2-7,CASSTPWGEQYF,TGTGCCAGCAGCACTCCGTGGGGCGAGCAGTACTTC
.,TRBV29-1,.,TRBJ2-5,CAARGETQYF,TGCGCCGCCCGCGGGGAGACCCAGTACTTC